This TCR beta chain was recovered during a study of control samples from healthy donors and cancer patients. The CDR3 is made up of 16 amino acids. Per germline, CDR1 SGHTA and CDR2 FQGNSA. V lost 1 base to trimming and J lost 1 base; unmatched junction nucleotides: 3. Sequencing was performed with immunoSEQ multiplex PCR; in TCRdb, only in-frame clones are kept and a portion is missing. Of 150,000 to 200,000 clones listed, about nine tenths are singletons. This TCR was sampled from a woman aged 25 to 39 in good health. The chain joins TRBV7-2 to TRBJ2-5; 10 bases are a match to TRBD2. The source material was blood. In DNA form, the CDR3 reads TGTGCCAGCAGCTTAGTAGCGGGGGGCCCCCAAGAGACCCAGTACTTC. Amino acid sequence: CASSLVAGGPQETQYF.